This paragraph covers one TCR beta chain sequence. Its target is not known. The table came from immunoSEQ multiplex PCR; TCRdb's copy has only in-frame clones and leaves some out. The data hold over 20,000 clones, with under 90% observed a single time. The time point: 266 days after commencement of treatment, after nivolumab therapy. As for treatment: AdE1-LMPpoly-expanded autologous EBV-specific T-cell therapy followed by anti-PD-1 nivolumab. This sample is drawn from a study of EBV T-cell therapy then PD-1 blockade in nasopharyngeal carcinoma. With 0 bases removed from V and 6 bases from J, the gap between germline ends came to 12 bases. Germline CDR1 reads MNHEY; CDR2 reads SVGAGI. There are 15 residues in the CDR3.

This receptor was obtained from a man in his forties or fifties with nasopharyngeal carcinoma. The input for sequencing was CD8+ T cells from blood, taken at roughly day 250 from a patient whose treatment included autologous EBV-specific T cells and nivolumab. The rearrangement uses TRBV6-5 and TRBJ2-1; D is ambiguous. The CDR3 region is CASSYSRPGSNEQFF. Written as DNA, the CDR3 is TGTGCCAGCAGTTACTCCCGCCCGGGCTCCAATGAGCAGTTCTTC.